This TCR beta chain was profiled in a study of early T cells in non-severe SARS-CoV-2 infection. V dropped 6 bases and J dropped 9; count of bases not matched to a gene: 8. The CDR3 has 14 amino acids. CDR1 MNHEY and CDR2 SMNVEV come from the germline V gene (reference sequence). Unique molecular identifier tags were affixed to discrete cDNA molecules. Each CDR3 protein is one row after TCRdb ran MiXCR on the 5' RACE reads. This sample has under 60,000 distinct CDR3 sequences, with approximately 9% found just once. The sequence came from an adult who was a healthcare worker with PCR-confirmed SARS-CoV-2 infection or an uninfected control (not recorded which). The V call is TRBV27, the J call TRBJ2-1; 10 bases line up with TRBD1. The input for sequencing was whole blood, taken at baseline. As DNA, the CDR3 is TGTGCCAGCAGACCGGGACAGGGGATAGGTGAGCAGTTCTTC. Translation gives CASRPGQGIGEQFF.